This T cell receptor beta chain was recovered during a study of blood T cells in healthy people across ages. General study findings and limits: A strong correlation was seen between TCR beta diversity and naive T cell percentage.

Alongside a J-beta primer mix, a sample-barcoded 5' primer served in a second PCR lasting about 7 to 11 cycles. TCRdb reanalysed the 5' RACE reads using MiXCR and keeps one entry per CDR3 protein. The data hold approximately 800,000 distinct CDR3 sequences, with 53% observed a single time. In regard to this clonotype: Antigen specificity is unknown.

The CDR3 has 15 residues. The germline gives CDR1 LGHNT, CDR2 FRNRAP. Trimming removed 4 bases from V and 3 bases from J; junction bases left unmatched: 8. The J gene is TRBJ2-5, the V gene TRBV12-5; 7 bases map to TRBD2. The specimen was blood. The sequence came from an elderly man in good health. CDR3: CASGCHLSGEETQYF. The CDR3 coding sequence is TGTGCTAGTGGTTGCCATCTGAGCGGGGAAGAGACCCAGTACTTC.